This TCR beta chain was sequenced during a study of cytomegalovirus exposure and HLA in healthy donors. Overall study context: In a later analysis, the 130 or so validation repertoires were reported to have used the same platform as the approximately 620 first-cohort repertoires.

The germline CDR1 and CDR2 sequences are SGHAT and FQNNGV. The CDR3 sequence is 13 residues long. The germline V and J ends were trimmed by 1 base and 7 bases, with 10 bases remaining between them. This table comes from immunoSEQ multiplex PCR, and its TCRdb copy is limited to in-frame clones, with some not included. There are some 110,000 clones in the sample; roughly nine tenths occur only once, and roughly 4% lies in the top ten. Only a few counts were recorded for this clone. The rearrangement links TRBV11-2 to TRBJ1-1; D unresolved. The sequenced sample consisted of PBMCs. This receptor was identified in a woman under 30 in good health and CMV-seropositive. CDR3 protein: CASSLVGGDEAFF. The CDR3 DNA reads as TGTGCCAGCAGCTTAGTGGGCGGGGATGAAGCTTTCTTT.